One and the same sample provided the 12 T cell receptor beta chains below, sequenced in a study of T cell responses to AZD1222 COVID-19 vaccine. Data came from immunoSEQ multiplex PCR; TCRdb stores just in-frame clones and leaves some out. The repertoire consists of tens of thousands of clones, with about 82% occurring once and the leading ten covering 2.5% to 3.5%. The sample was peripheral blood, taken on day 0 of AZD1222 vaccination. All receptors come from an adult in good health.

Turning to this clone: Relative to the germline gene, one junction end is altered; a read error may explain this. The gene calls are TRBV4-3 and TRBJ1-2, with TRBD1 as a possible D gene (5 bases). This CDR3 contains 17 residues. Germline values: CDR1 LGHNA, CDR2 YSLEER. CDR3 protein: CASSLVGSGSFNSGYTF. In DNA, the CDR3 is TGCGCCAGCAGCCTTGTGGGCTCAGGGTCCTTCAACTCTGGCTACACCTTC.

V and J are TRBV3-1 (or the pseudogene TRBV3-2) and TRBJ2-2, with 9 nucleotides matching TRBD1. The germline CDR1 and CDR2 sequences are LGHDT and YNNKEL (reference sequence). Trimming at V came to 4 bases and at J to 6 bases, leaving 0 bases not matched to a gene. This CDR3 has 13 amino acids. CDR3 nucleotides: TGTGCCAGCAGCCGACAGGGGGCCGGGGAGCTGTTTTTT. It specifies CASSRQGAGELFF.

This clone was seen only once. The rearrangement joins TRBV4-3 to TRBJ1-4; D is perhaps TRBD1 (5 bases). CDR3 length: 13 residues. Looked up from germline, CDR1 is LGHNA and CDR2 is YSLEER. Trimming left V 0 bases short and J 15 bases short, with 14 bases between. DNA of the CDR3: TGCGCCAGCAGCCAAGAGGGTTCAGGGTTGGTGTTTTTT. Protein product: CASSQEGSGLVFF.

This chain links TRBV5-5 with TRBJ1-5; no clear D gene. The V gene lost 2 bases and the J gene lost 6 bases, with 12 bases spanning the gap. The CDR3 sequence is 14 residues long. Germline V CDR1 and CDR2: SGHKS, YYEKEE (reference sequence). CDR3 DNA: TGTGCCAGCAGCTTCGCCCCATCAGGTCAGCCCCAGCATTTT. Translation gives CASSFAPSGQPQHF.

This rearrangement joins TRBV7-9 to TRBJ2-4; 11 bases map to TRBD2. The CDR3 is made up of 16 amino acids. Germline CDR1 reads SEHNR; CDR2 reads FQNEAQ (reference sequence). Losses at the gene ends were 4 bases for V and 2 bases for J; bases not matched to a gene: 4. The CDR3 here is CASSSPSGRTKNIQYF. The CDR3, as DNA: TGTGCCAGCAGCTCACCTAGCGGGAGGACCAAAAACATTCAGTACTTC.

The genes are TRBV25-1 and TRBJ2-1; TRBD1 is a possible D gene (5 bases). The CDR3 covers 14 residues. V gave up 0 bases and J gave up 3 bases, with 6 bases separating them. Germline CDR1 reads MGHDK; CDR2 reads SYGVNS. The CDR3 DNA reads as TGTGCCAGCAGTGAATATACAGGCTACAATGAGCAGTTCTTC. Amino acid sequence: CASSEYTGYNEQFF.

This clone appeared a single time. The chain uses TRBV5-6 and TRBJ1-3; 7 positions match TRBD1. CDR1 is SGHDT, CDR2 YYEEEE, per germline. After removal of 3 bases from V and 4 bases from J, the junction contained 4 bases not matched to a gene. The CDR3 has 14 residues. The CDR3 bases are TGTGCCAGCAGCTCGACAGGGTTGGGAAACACCATATATTTT. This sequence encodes CASSSTGLGNTIYF.

The DNA for the CDR3 is TGCGCCAGCAGCTATGATCAGAATTCCTACGAGCAGTACTTC. It is translated as CASSYDQNSYEQYF. The genes are TRBV5-1 and TRBJ2-7, with D unclear. V lost 3 bases and J 1 base, leaving 11 bases between the germline ends. The CDR3 is 14 residues long. Germline V gives CDR1 SGHRS, CDR2 YFSETQ.

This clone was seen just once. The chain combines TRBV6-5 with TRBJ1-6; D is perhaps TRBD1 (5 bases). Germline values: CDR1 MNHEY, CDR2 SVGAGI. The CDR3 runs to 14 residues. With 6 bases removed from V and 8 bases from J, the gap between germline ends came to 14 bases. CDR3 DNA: TGTGCCAGCAGCAGGGTTCTGGGGGATTCACCCCTCCACTTT. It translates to CASSRVLGDSPLHF.

CDR3 protein: CASSTERLRNTEAFF. CDR3 nucleotide sequence: TGCGCCAGCAGCACGGAGCGACTGCGGAACACTGAAGCTTTCTTT. V and J are TRBV5-1 and TRBJ1-1; D is undetermined. Trimming removed 4 bases from V and 1 base from J, with 14 bases in between. CDR3 size: 15 residues. CDR1 is SGHRS and CDR2 is YFSETQ in the germline V gene.

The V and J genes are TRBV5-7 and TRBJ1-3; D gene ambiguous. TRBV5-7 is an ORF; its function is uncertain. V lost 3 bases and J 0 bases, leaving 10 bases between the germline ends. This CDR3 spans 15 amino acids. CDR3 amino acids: CASSSLWGSGNTIYF. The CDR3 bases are TGTGCCAGCAGCTCCCTCTGGGGCTCTGGAAACACCATATATTTT.

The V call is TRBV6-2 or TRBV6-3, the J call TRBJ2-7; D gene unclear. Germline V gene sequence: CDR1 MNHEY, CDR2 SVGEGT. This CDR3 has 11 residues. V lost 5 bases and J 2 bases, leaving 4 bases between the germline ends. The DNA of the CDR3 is TGTGCCAGCAGTGTTACCTACGAGCAGTACTTC. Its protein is CASSVTYEQYF.